A selection of T cell receptor beta chains follows, all from one sample in a study of post-analysis software for immune sequencing data. MiXCR, run by TCRdb on the PCR reads, gives a single entry per CDR3 protein. The sample has 740,000 or so distinct CDR3 sequences, about 50% seen once. The sequencing input was blood. The origin of the receptors is a girl aged 10-17 years with multiple sclerosis. Each CDR3 is given with its conserved first and last residue. Fields, in order: clone size, J gene, V gene, D gene, CDR3 protein, CDR3 DNA. The D gene is left open where the match is weak. The size of a clone is reported for some rows only, either as once, few or many, or as a class for expanded clones.

few TRBJ2-1 TRBV12-3/TRBV12-4 TRBD1 CASRVTGGSYNEQFF TGTGCCAGCAGAGTGACAGGGGGCTCCTACAATGAGCAGTTCTTC
. TRBJ2-3 TRBV29-1 TRBD2 CGGASGVSTDTQYF TGCGGCGGAGCTAGCGGGGTTAGCACAGATACGCAGTATTTT
. TRBJ2-2 TRBV7-2 TRBD2 CASSLAASGRAGSGELFF TGTGCCAGCAGCTTAGCGGCTAGCGGGAGGGCCGGGAGCGGGGAGCTGTTTTTT
few TRBJ2-3 TRBV7-3 . CASSFPEADTQYF TGTGCCAGCAGCTTCCCTGAGGCAGATACGCAGTATTTT
. TRBJ2-7 TRBV20-1 . CSARDSSGEQYF TGCAGTGCTAGAGACAGCAGCGGAGAGCAGTACTTC
. TRBJ2-1 TRBV20-1 TRBD1 CSALRGTGLDEQFF TGCAGTGCGCTTAGGGGGACAGGGTTGGATGAGCAGTTCTTC
. TRBJ2-7 TRBV4-1 . CASSQDPFSGSYEQYF TGCGCCAGCAGCCAAGACCCTTTTAGCGGCTCCTACGAGCAGTACTTC
few TRBJ2-7 TRBV6-5 . CASSYFSGRGRSYEQYF TGTGCCAGCAGTTACTTCTCAGGTCGGGGGAGAAGCTACGAGCAGTACTTC
. TRBJ1-2 TRBV29-1 . CSVEEQVTYGYTF TGCAGCGTTGAGGAACAGGTGACCTATGGCTACACCTTC
. TRBJ2-5 TRBV20-1 TRBD2 CSARRLAGGLVETQYF TGCAGTGCTAGGCGACTAGCGGGGGGGCTGGTAGAGACCCAGTACTTC
. TRBJ2-5 TRBV20-1 TRBD1 CSARDWRLADRGETQYF TGCAGTGCTAGAGATTGGCGGCTAGCGGACAGGGGGGAGACCCAGTACTTC
few TRBJ2-7 TRBV7-2 . CASSTSVSHEQYF TGTGCCAGCAGCACCTCGGTCAGTCACGAGCAGTACTTC
. TRBJ2-3 TRBV24-1 TRBD2 CATSDGLAATDTQYF TGTGCCACCAGTGACGGACTAGCGGCCACAGATACGCAGTATTTT
few TRBJ2-1 TRBV20-1 . CSARDPGTRLHNEQFF TGCAGTGCTAGAGATCCAGGGACGCGTTTACACAATGAGCAGTTCTTC
few TRBJ1-2 TRBV29-1 . CSVGSGEIGGYTF TGCAGCGTTGGTTCAGGGGAAATAGGCGGCTACACCTTC
few TRBJ2-7 TRBV20-1 TRBD2 CSARRAGGNYEQYF TGCAGTGCGAGACGAGCGGGAGGAAACTACGAGCAGTACTTC
. TRBJ2-2 TRBV27 . CASRDTNTGELFF TGTGCCAGCAGGGACACGAACACCGGGGAGCTGTTTTTT
once TRBJ2-1 TRBV6-5 . CATGDSEQFF TGTGCCACCGGGGACTCTGAGCAGTTCTTC
few TRBJ2-5 TRBV7-2 . CASSTKDRRTQYF TGTGCCAGCAGCACTAAGGACCGGAGGACCCAGTACTTC
few TRBJ2-1 TRBV12-3/TRBV12-4 TRBD2 CASSLSGALYNEQFF TGTGCCAGCAGTTTAAGCGGGGCCCTCTACAATGAGCAGTTCTTC
. TRBJ2-3 TRBV7-9 TRBD2 CASSLRAGPSTDTQYF TGTGCCAGCAGCTTGCGAGCGGGGCCTAGCACAGATACGCAGTATTTT
. TRBJ1-5 TRBV5-1 . CAATPRGQGPFWFGNQPQHF TGCGCCGCAACTCCGCGGGGTCAGGGCCCTTTTTGGTTCGGCAATCAGCCCCAGCATTTT
few TRBJ2-3 TRBV6-5 TRBD2 CASSPGSGGSGDTQYF TGTGCCAGCAGCCCTGGGAGCGGGGGGTCCGGAGATACGCAGTATTTT
. TRBJ2-1 TRBV15 . CATSRDPAHTEQFF TGTGCCACCAGCAGAGATCCGGCGCACACTGAGCAGTTCTTC
. TRBJ2-7 TRBV7-8 . CASSLARWEGRYEQYF TGTGCCAGCAGCTTAGCCCGATGGGAAGGTCGCTACGAGCAGTACTTC
. TRBJ2-5 TRBV29-1 TRBD2 CSVETSGDPRGTQYF TGCAGCGTTGAAACTAGCGGGGATCCTCGGGGGACCCAGTACTTC
. TRBJ1-1 TRBV7-9 TRBD1 CASSFTGQAFGSVGTEAFF TGTGCTAGCAGCTTCACTGGACAGGCGTTCGGAAGTGTCGGAACTGAAGCTTTCTTT
few TRBJ2-3 TRBV5-1 . CASSLAGLTDTQYF TGCGCCAGCAGCTTAGCGGGCCTCACAGATACGCAGTATTTT
few TRBJ1-4 TRBV4-1 TRBD1 CASSQESGTGGVREKLFF TGCGCCAGCAGCCAAGAATCCGGGACAGGGGGAGTTCGGGAAAAACTGTTTTTT
few TRBJ2-7 TRBV10-3 . CAISDGLLYEQYF TGTGCCATCAGCGACGGACTCCTCTACGAGCAGTACTTC
few TRBJ2-5 TRBV7-6 . CASSLRQAISETQYF TGTGCCAGCAGCTTGCGACAGGCGATATCAGAGACCCAGTACTTC
. TRBJ2-1 TRBV12-3/TRBV12-4 . CASTKWGRSYNEQFF TGTGCCAGCACCAAGTGGGGGCGCTCCTACAATGAGCAGTTCTTC
few TRBJ2-7 TRBV20-1 . CSASLAGSSYEQYF TGCAGTGCTAGTTTGGCGGGGAGCTCCTACGAGCAGTACTTC